These T cell receptor beta chains were read from a single sample in a study of T cells after yellow fever vaccination. TCRdb recomputed calls from the 5' RACE reads with MiXCR, one row per CDR3 protein. Altogether a few hundred thousand distinct CDR3 sequences are present, about 7.1% being singletons, with the ten largest covering 0.85%. The sample consisted of CD4+ T cells sorted from PBMCs, taken 15 days after the yellow fever booster vaccination. These TCRs come from a man aged 25 to 40 who received the YFV17D yellow fever vaccine. The CDR3 runs from the conserved cysteine through the conserved F or W. D genes are given only for firm matches. Size is stated for part of the rows, as once, few or many counts, or as a class when the clone is expanded.

CDR3 length: 13
J gene: TRBJ1-1
D gene: .
clone size: many
V gene: TRBV2
CDR3 protein: CAGQGIQGTEAFF
CDR3 DNA: TGTGCCGGCCAGGGGATCCAAGGAACTGAAGCTTTCTTT

CDR3 length: 16
J gene: TRBJ2-6
D gene: .
clone size: many
V gene: TRBV7-9
CDR3 protein: CASTETGPSGANVLTF
CDR3 DNA: TGTGCCAGCACCGAAACAGGCCCTTCTGGGGCCAACGTCCTGACTTTC

CDR3 length: 15
J gene: TRBJ2-1
D gene: TRBD2
clone size: .
V gene: TRBV19
CDR3 protein: CASSILGTSIYEQFF
CDR3 DNA: TGTGCCAGTAGTATCCTCGGGACTAGCATCTATGAGCAGTTCTTC

CDR3 length: 13
J gene: TRBJ1-1
D gene: .
clone size: many
V gene: TRBV18
CDR3 protein: CASSPQGDAEAFF
CDR3 DNA: TGTGCCAGCTCACCACAGGGGGACGCTGAAGCTTTCTTT

CDR3 length: 15
J gene: TRBJ1-1
D gene: .
clone size: few
V gene: TRBV10-3
CDR3 protein: CAISEWGQPHREAFF
CDR3 DNA: TGTGCCATCAGTGAATGGGGTCAGCCCCACAGAGAAGCTTTCTTT

CDR3 length: 13
J gene: TRBJ2-1
D gene: .
clone size: .
V gene: TRBV20-1
CDR3 protein: CSAREGVYNEQFF
CDR3 DNA: TGCAGTGCTAGAGAGGGCGTTTACAATGAGCAGTTCTTC

CDR3 length: 14
J gene: TRBJ1-2
D gene: .
clone size: .
V gene: TRBV4-1
CDR3 protein: CASSQSQGGYGYTF
CDR3 DNA: TGCGCCAGCAGCCAGTCACAGGGAGGCTATGGCTACACCTTC

CDR3 length: 13
J gene: TRBJ2-1
D gene: .
clone size: many
V gene: TRBV11-3
CDR3 protein: CASSPAVYNEQFF
CDR3 DNA: TGTGCCAGCAGCCCGGCGGTCTACAATGAGCAGTTCTTC

CDR3 length: 16
J gene: TRBJ2-6
D gene: .
clone size: few
V gene: TRBV30
CDR3 protein: CAWTNPGTAGLNVLTF
CDR3 DNA: TGTGCCTGGACTAATCCCGGGACAGCCGGACTAAACGTCCTGACTTTC

CDR3 length: 17
J gene: TRBJ2-1
D gene: TRBD2
clone size: .
V gene: TRBV5-1
CDR3 protein: CASSLSGSTSGSNEQFF
CDR3 DNA: TGCGCCAGCAGCTTGAGCGGTAGTACTAGCGGGAGTAATGAGCAGTTCTTC

CDR3 length: 14
J gene: TRBJ1-5
D gene: .
clone size: .
V gene: TRBV24-1
CDR3 protein: CATSDSGRNQPQHF
CDR3 DNA: TGTGCCACCAGTGACTCGGGCCGCAATCAGCCCCAGCATTTT

CDR3 length: 15
J gene: TRBJ2-7
D gene: TRBD2
clone size: many
V gene: TRBV5-1
CDR3 protein: CASSLEAGGKYEQYF
CDR3 DNA: TGCGCCAGCAGCCTAGAAGCGGGAGGCAAGTACGAGCAGTACTTC

CDR3 length: 12
J gene: TRBJ2-5
D gene: .
clone size: .
V gene: TRBV20-1
CDR3 protein: CSAHTGKETQYF
CDR3 DNA: TGCAGTGCCCACACAGGGAAAGAGACCCAGTACTTC

CDR3 length: 17
J gene: TRBJ2-2
D gene: TRBD2
clone size: few
V gene: TRBV10-3
CDR3 protein: CAISDPGLADHTGELFF
CDR3 DNA: TGTGCCATCAGTGACCCGGGGCTAGCGGACCACACCGGGGAGCTGTTTTTT

CDR3 length: 15
J gene: TRBJ1-6
D gene: .
clone size: .
V gene: TRBV14
CDR3 protein: CASSQADRLISPLHF
CDR3 DNA: TGTGCCAGCAGCCAAGCTGACAGATTGATTTCACCCCTCCACTTT

CDR3 length: 12
J gene: TRBJ2-3
D gene: .
clone size: many
V gene: TRBV20-1
CDR3 protein: CSARAPADTQYF
CDR3 DNA: TGCAGTGCTAGAGCGCCGGCAGATACGCAGTATTTT

CDR3 length: 13
J gene: TRBJ2-2
D gene: .
clone size: .
V gene: TRBV20-1
CDR3 protein: CSAAPYNTGELFF
CDR3 DNA: TGCAGTGCCGCACCGTATAACACCGGGGAGCTGTTTTTT

CDR3 length: 16
J gene: TRBJ2-2
D gene: .
clone size: many
V gene: TRBV5-1
CDR3 protein: CASSLDGRGTTGELFF
CDR3 DNA: TGCGCCAGCAGCTTGGATGGCAGGGGCACCACCGGGGAGCTGTTTTTT

CDR3 length: 16
J gene: TRBJ2-1
D gene: .
clone size: many
V gene: TRBV28
CDR3 protein: CASSSQGPGSYNEQFF
CDR3 DNA: TGTGCCAGCAGTTCCCAGGGACCAGGCTCCTACAATGAGCAGTTCTTC

CDR3 length: 12
J gene: TRBJ2-5
D gene: .
clone size: .
V gene: TRBV20-1
CDR3 protein: CSAVLRKETQYF
CDR3 DNA: TGCAGTGCGGTCCTTCGGAAAGAGACCCAGTACTTC

CDR3 length: 15
J gene: TRBJ1-6
D gene: .
clone size: few
V gene: TRBV4-1
CDR3 protein: CASSQEGTYNSPLHF
CDR3 DNA: TGCGCCAGCAGCCAAGAAGGGACCTATAATTCACCCCTCCACTTT

CDR3 length: 11
J gene: TRBJ2-1
D gene: .
clone size: many
V gene: TRBV3-1
CDR3 protein: CASSHNDEQFF
CDR3 DNA: TGTGCCAGCAGCCACAACGATGAGCAGTTCTTC

CDR3 length: 14
J gene: TRBJ2-1
D gene: .
clone size: .
V gene: TRBV20-1
CDR3 protein: CSAKTRQDDNEQFF
CDR3 DNA: TGCAGTGCTAAAACCCGACAGGACGACAATGAGCAGTTCTTC

CDR3 length: 14
J gene: TRBJ1-1
D gene: .
clone size: many
V gene: TRBV19
CDR3 protein: CASRTSGARTEAFF
CDR3 DNA: TGTGCCAGTAGAACCTCAGGGGCTCGCACTGAAGCTTTCTTT

CDR3 length: 16
J gene: TRBJ2-7
D gene: TRBD1
clone size: .
V gene: TRBV5-1
CDR3 protein: CASSPVAGTGAYEQYF
CDR3 DNA: TGCGCCAGCAGCCCAGTGGCCGGGACAGGGGCCTACGAGCAGTACTTC

CDR3 length: 15
J gene: TRBJ1-5
D gene: .
clone size: .
V gene: TRBV12-3/TRBV12-4
CDR3 protein: CASSLASAPNQPQHF
CDR3 DNA: TGTGCCAGCAGTTTAGCCTCTGCCCCCAATCAGCCCCAGCATTTT

CDR3 length: 16
J gene: TRBJ2-1
D gene: TRBD2
clone size: many
V gene: TRBV6-1
CDR3 protein: CASSLRLAGTYNEQFF
CDR3 DNA: TGTGCCAGCAGTCTCCGACTAGCGGGAACCTACAATGAGCAGTTCTTC

CDR3 length: 15
J gene: TRBJ2-5
D gene: .
clone size: many
V gene: TRBV9
CDR3 protein: CASSVGRQGGETQYF
CDR3 DNA: TGTGCCAGCAGCGTAGGTAGGCAGGGTGGTGAGACCCAGTACTTC

CDR3 length: 15
J gene: TRBJ2-1
D gene: TRBD2
clone size: many
V gene: TRBV20-1
CDR3 protein: CSATAPSGNGDEQFF
CDR3 DNA: TGCAGTGCAACCGCCCCTAGCGGGAATGGAGATGAGCAGTTCTTC

CDR3 length: 15
J gene: TRBJ1-2
D gene: TRBD1
clone size: few
V gene: TRBV5-1
CDR3 protein: CASSSTGQDYYGYTF
CDR3 DNA: TGCGCCAGCAGCTCGACAGGGCAGGACTACTATGGCTACACCTTC

CDR3 length: 13
J gene: TRBJ2-7
D gene: TRBD1
clone size: few
V gene: TRBV10-3
CDR3 protein: CAISGQGVSEQYF
CDR3 DNA: TGTGCCATCTCGGGACAGGGAGTCTCGGAGCAGTACTTC

CDR3 length: 15
J gene: TRBJ2-3
D gene: .
clone size: .
V gene: TRBV5-4
CDR3 protein: CASSYRDTYTDTQYF
CDR3 DNA: TGTGCCAGCAGCTACCGGGACACCTACACAGATACGCAGTATTTT

CDR3 length: 18
J gene: TRBJ2-7
D gene: TRBD1
clone size: many
V gene: TRBV12-3/TRBV12-4
CDR3 protein: CASTSRLSFGTEFYEQYF
CDR3 DNA: TGTGCCAGCACTTCTCGCCTTTCCTTCGGGACAGAGTTCTACGAGCAGTACTTC

CDR3 length: 16
J gene: TRBJ1-2
D gene: .
clone size: .
V gene: TRBV18
CDR3 protein: CASSPTQQWSTYGYTF
CDR3 DNA: TGTGCCAGCTCACCAACCCAACAGTGGAGTACCTATGGCTACACCTTC

CDR3 length: 13
J gene: TRBJ1-5
D gene: .
clone size: few
V gene: TRBV3-1
CDR3 protein: CATQGGSNQPQHF
CDR3 DNA: TGTGCCACTCAAGGGGGTAGCAATCAGCCCCAGCATTTT

CDR3 length: 20
J gene: TRBJ2-1
D gene: TRBD2
clone size: many
V gene: TRBV12-3/TRBV12-4
CDR3 protein: CASSPPTWLAGGPELNEQFF
CDR3 DNA: TGTGCCAGCAGTCCCCCTACGTGGCTAGCGGGAGGGCCCGAGTTGAATGAGCAGTTCTTC

CDR3 length: 14
J gene: TRBJ1-4
D gene: .
clone size: .
V gene: TRBV5-1
CDR3 protein: CASSQGKGNEKLFF
CDR3 DNA: TGCGCCAGCAGCCAAGGGAAGGGGAATGAAAAACTGTTTTTT

CDR3 length: 14
J gene: TRBJ1-2
D gene: .
clone size: .
V gene: TRBV29-1
CDR3 protein: CSVALGRGNYGYTF
CDR3 DNA: TGCAGCGTTGCCCTTGGCAGGGGAAACTATGGCTACACCTTC

CDR3 length: 14
J gene: TRBJ1-2
D gene: .
clone size: .
V gene: TRBV6-2/TRBV6-3
CDR3 protein: CASSYSRQDDGYTF
CDR3 DNA: TGTGCCAGCAGTTACTCGAGACAGGACGATGGCTACACCTTC

CDR3 length: 15
J gene: TRBJ1-1
D gene: TRBD1
clone size: many
V gene: TRBV7-2
CDR3 protein: CASSLAGGLNTEAFF
CDR3 DNA: TGTGCCAGCAGCTTGGCAGGGGGATTGAACACTGAAGCTTTCTTT

CDR3 length: 15
J gene: TRBJ2-4
D gene: .
clone size: few
V gene: TRBV20-1
CDR3 protein: CSASSAGEAKNIQYF
CDR3 DNA: TGCAGTGCTAGCTCCGCGGGTGAAGCCAAAAACATTCAGTACTTC

CDR3 length: 15
J gene: TRBJ2-1
D gene: TRBD2
clone size: few
V gene: TRBV20-1
CDR3 protein: CSARGGGSSYNEQFF
CDR3 DNA: TGCAGTGCTAGAGGGGGGGGAAGCTCCTACAATGAGCAGTTCTTC

CDR3 length: 14
J gene: TRBJ2-7
D gene: .
clone size: few
V gene: TRBV5-4
CDR3 protein: CASSLEGSQNEQYF
CDR3 DNA: TGTGCCAGCAGCTTGGAAGGTTCGCAGAACGAGCAGTACTTC

CDR3 length: 15
J gene: TRBJ2-7
D gene: .
clone size: few
V gene: TRBV7-8
CDR3 protein: CASSLLSGPHYEQYF
CDR3 DNA: TGTGCCAGCAGCTTATTGTCAGGACCCCACTACGAGCAGTACTTC

CDR3 length: 16
J gene: TRBJ2-5
D gene: TRBD2
clone size: .
V gene: TRBV11-1
CDR3 protein: CASSPHDLAGREAQYF
CDR3 DNA: TGTGCCAGCAGCCCCCACGACCTAGCGGGGAGAGAGGCCCAGTACTTC

CDR3 length: 12
J gene: TRBJ2-7
D gene: .
clone size: .
V gene: TRBV6-5
CDR3 protein: CASKQVGGEQYF
CDR3 DNA: TGTGCCAGCAAACAGGTTGGTGGCGAGCAGTACTTC